This TCR beta chain was obtained from a study of cytomegalovirus exposure and HLA in healthy donors. The study's findings and limits: Compared with the approximately 700-donor mean, an Asian-associated ancestry cluster reportedly had fewer N-insertions, according to a later analysis. A later examination showed that TCR association rates differed by HLA locus, with DRB1 most and HLA-C fewest. Most observed TCR sequences were rare, whereas some public TCRs were detected in many donors. In vitro, a few CMV-associated chains proved specific for CMV antigens.

Comment on this clone: Its antigen is still unknown.

Primers for the PCR totalled 60 Vbeta and 13 Jbeta. Profiled with immunoSEQ multiplex PCR; TCRdb holds only in-frame clones, not every one. The profile covers 100,000 to 150,000 clones, with 75% to 85% appearing a single time and 1.9% taken by the ten largest. Deletions cut 2 bases from V and 2 bases from J, with 10 bases between. The CDR3 is 15 amino acids. Per germline, CDR1 MNHNS and CDR2 SASEGT. The clonotype comes from a man aged 50 to 59 in good health and CMV-seronegative. The chain uses TRBV6-1 and TRBJ1-3, with a tentative D call TRBD1 (5 bases). The specimen sequenced was PBMCs. The CDR3 protein is CASSERDRPGNTIYF. CDR3 coding DNA: TGTGCCAGCAGTGAAAGAGACAGACCTGGAAACACCATATATTTT.